This passage covers 21 T cell receptor beta chains from one sample sequenced in a study of monozygotic twins with inflammatory bowel disease. Following a re-call of the 5' RACE reads, TCRdb has one entry per CDR3 protein and lacks DNA. In total, the table holds 350,000 to 400,000 distinct CDR3 sequences. Material: blood. The origin of the receptors is a human donor with ulcerative colitis or Crohn's disease, or a healthy co-twin of an affected twin (not recorded which).

The V gene is TRBV20-1, the J gene TRBJ2-3; TCRdb gives TRBD2 as the D gene, but with no DNA this cannot be confirmed. CDR1 is DFQATT and CDR2 is SNEGSKA in the germline V gene (reference sequence). The CDR3 spans 19 residues. The CDR3 region is CSALGGGLAVLRSTDTQYF.

V gene TRBV7-8 combines with J gene TRBJ1-5; TCRdb designates TRBD1, a call that cannot be tested without DNA. From germline, CDR1 is SGHVS and CDR2 FQNEAQ. This CDR3 contains 16 residues. The CDR3 loop is CASSLALQGTNQPQHF.

The V gene is TRBV4-3, the J gene TRBJ1-3. Germline loops: CDR1 LGHNA, CDR2 YSLEER. The CDR3 spans 16 residues. CDR3 protein: CASSQVQELSGNTIYF.

This chain connects TRBV7-2 to TRBJ1-6. The CDR3 extends over 17 amino acids. In germline, CDR1 is SGHTA, CDR2 FQGNSA. The CDR3: CASSPTVPSSYNSPLHF.

The chain uses TRBV4-3 and TRBJ1-4. CDR3 length: 13 residues. Germline CDR1 LGHNA, CDR2 YSLEER. The CDR3 sequence: CASSQDGNEKLFF.

The rearrangement uses TRBV18 and TRBJ2-2; no DNA is available, so the TRBD2 call from TCRdb remains unchecked. This CDR3 is built from 18 residues. CDR1 and CDR2 from the germline V gene are KGHSH and LQKENI. CDR3 in amino acids: CASSPPTSGGANTGELFF.

This sequence joins TRBV19 and TRBJ1-1. Looked up from germline, CDR1 is LNHDA and CDR2 is SQIVND (reference sequence). CDR3 length equals 12 residues. The CDR3 spells CATNGRVGEAFF.

This chain joins TRBV23-1 and TRBJ2-7; TCRdb outputs TRBD1, but without DNA this stays unchecked. TRBV23-1 is an ORF, with its function uncertain. The CDR3 is made up of 14 amino acids. CDR3: CASSPRAGSYEQYF.

The V and J genes are TRBV7-6 and TRBJ2-3; checking the TCRdb D call of TRBD1 is not possible without DNA. The germline V gene has CDR1 SGHVS and CDR2 FNYEAQ. CDR3 size: 16 residues. CDR3: CASSLLMTGGADTQYF. Full variable domain (rest looked up from reference TRBV7-6 and TRBJ2-3): GAGVSQSPRYKVTKRGQDVALRCDPISGHVSLYWYRQALGQGPEFLTYFNYEAQQDKSGLPNDRFSAERPEGSISTLTIQRTEQRDSAMYRCASSLLMTGGADTQYFGPGTRLTVL.

The rearrangement uses TRBV25-1 and TRBJ1-6. CDR1 MGHDK and CDR2 SYGVNS come from the germline V gene. CDR3 length equals 17 residues. The CDR3 sequence is CASSEPGPGSNNSPLHF.

The genes are TRBV12-3 or TRBV12-4 and TRBJ1-6. This CDR3 spans 15 amino acids. The CDR3 sequence: CASRSRGSYNSPLHF.

The rearrangement uses TRBV20-1 and TRBJ2-5; the TCRdb D gene call, TRBD2, has no DNA to confirm it. CDR1 is DFQATT and CDR2 is SNEGSKA in the germline V gene (reference sequence). The CDR3 is 14 residues long. The CDR3 spells CSAHREGSQETQYF.

CDR3 region: CASSLGQVSTEAFF. This chain links TRBV7-6 with TRBJ1-1; with no DNA, the TCRdb D assignment of TRBD1 cannot be verified. The CDR3 covers 14 residues. Germline V gene data show CDR1 as SGHVS and CDR2 as FNYEAQ.

V usage is TRBV29-1 and J usage is TRBJ2-2; TCRdb's D gene call, TRBD2, goes unchecked for lack of DNA. The CDR3 covers 15 residues. Germline loops: CDR1 SQVTM, CDR2 ANQGSEA. CDR3 amino acids: CSVARGGPFGGELFF.

The V call is TRBV4-1, the J call TRBJ2-7; the D call of TRBD1 rests on TCRdb alone, since no DNA is present to check it. The CDR3 loop spans 15 amino acids. CDR1 and CDR2 from the germline V gene are MGHRA and YSYEKL. The CDR3: CASSQDQRQFYEQYF.

This sequence joins TRBV20-1 and TRBJ2-1; no DNA is available, so the TRBD2 call from TCRdb remains unchecked. This CDR3 spans 14 amino acids. The germline CDR1 and CDR2 sequences are DFQATT and SNEGSKA (reference sequence). The CDR3 protein is CSASKELAALGQFF.

This chain uses TRBV6-5 with TRBJ2-1; TCRdb's D call, TRBD1, is unchecked because there is no DNA. Germline V gene sequence: CDR1 MNHEY, CDR2 SVGAGI. CDR3 length: 15 residues. CDR3 protein: CASSSDRGDYNEQFF.

This sequence joins TRBV12-3 or TRBV12-4 and TRBJ1-1; the D gene TCRdb calls, TRBD1, cannot be checked with no DNA. The CDR3 has 15 residues. The CDR3 is CASSWGGNLNTEAFF.

The chain carries TRBV4-3 and TRBJ2-3; TCRdb calls TRBD2, which cannot be checked without DNA. Germline V gene lookup returns CDR1 LGHNA and CDR2 YSLEER. CDR3 size: 16 residues. This CDR3 is CASSQESLAGPDTQYF.

The chain links TRBV5-1 to TRBJ2-2. The CDR3 is made up of 14 amino acids. Germline CDR1 SGHRS, CDR2 YFSETQ. CDR3 amino acids: CASSLEGYTGELFF.

The chain recombines TRBV12-5 with TRBJ1-1. The CDR3 totals 11 residues. CDR1 is LGHNT and CDR2 is FRNRAP in the germline V gene. CDR3: CASAANTEAFF.